A selection of T cell receptor beta chains follows, all from one sample in a study of siplizumab effects on memory and regulatory T cells. Assay used: immunoSEQ multiplex PCR; TCRdb lists only in-frame clones, some missing. Found here are about 110,000 clones, just under 95% of them singletons; the top ten hold 1% to 1.5%. Material for sequencing was CD4+ T cells sorted from blood. These receptors originate from a human donor in good health. Both conserved end residues are part of each CDR3. D genes are given only for firm matches. The size of a clone is reported for some rows only, either as once, few or many, or as a class for expanded clones.

>TRBV6-5|-|14|-|TRBJ2-1
TGTGCCAGCAGTTATGCCCCGCGCTTAAATGAGCAGTTCTTC
CASSYAPRLNEQFF
>TRBV6-1|-|14|-|TRBJ2-7
TGTGCCACGCTAGTAGGTTCTATCCCCTACGAGCAGTACTTC
CATLVGSIPYEQYF
>TRBV5-1|-|18|-|TRBJ1-1
TGCGCCAGCAGCTTGTGGGTTGGGACCTCCCAGTGGAACACTGAAGCTTTCTTT
CASSLWVGTSQWNTEAFF
>TRBV6-4|TRBD1|13|-|TRBJ2-7
TGTGCCAGCAGGCAGGGGGCCCCCTACGAGCAGTACTTC
CASRQGAPYEQYF
>TRBV27|TRBD1|13|-|TRBJ1-2
TGTGCCAGCAGCAAACAGGGGGGCTATGGCTACACCTTC
CASSKQGGYGYTF
>TRBV7-9|-|14|-|TRBJ1-2
TGTGCCAGCAGTCGGGGACGGGAAAACTATGGCTACACCTTC
CASSRGRENYGYTF
>TRBV7-9|TRBD1|14|-|TRBJ1-2
TGTGCCAGCAGCATAGCCTCAGGGGGCTATGGCTACACCTTC
CASSIASGGYGYTF
>TRBV11-2|-|16|-|TRBJ2-3
TGTGCCAGCAGCCCTTACCCGAGGGACAAGACGGATACGCAGTATTTT
CASSPYPRDKTDTQYF
>TRBV7-6|-|13|-|TRBJ1-2
TGTGCCAGCAGAAAGGCGGGAAACTATGGCTACACCTTC
CASRKAGNYGYTF
>TRBV5-4|TRBD1|15|-|TRBJ1-1
TGTGCCAGCAGGGAAAGGGACAGGGGGCAATATGAAGCTTTCTTT
CASRERDRGQYEAFF
>TRBV19|-|18|-|TRBJ1-5
TGTGCCAGTAGTCCATTCCCCCCTTGGCAGGATAGCAATCAGCCCCAGCATTTT
CASSPFPPWQDSNQPQHF
>TRBV2|-|15|-|TRBJ2-7
TGTGCCAGCAGAGACGGACGGGGAGTCTCCTACGAGCAGTACTTC
CASRDGRGVSYEQYF
>TRBV6-1|TRBD2|16|-|TRBJ2-3
TGTGCCAGCAGTGAATCGGGGGGGGCCGGGACAGATACGCAGTATTTT
CASSESGGAGTDTQYF
>TRBV29-1|-|10|-|TRBJ2-5
TGCAGCGTTGCATACGAGACCCAGTACTTC
CSVAYETQYF
>TRBV27|-|14|-|TRBJ2-1
TGTGCCAGCAGCGGGTTTAGCGGCCTCCTACGGCAGTTCTTC
CASSGFSGLLRQFF
>TRBV6-1|-|15|-|TRBJ2-7
TGTGCCAGCAGTGAAGCTGGACGGCCTTACGAAGAGCAGTACTTC
CASSEAGRPYEEQYF
>TRBV27|-|13|-|TRBJ2-5
TGTGCCAGCAGTTTATCGATCTTTGAGACCCAGTACTTC
CASSLSIFETQYF
>TRBV7-3|-|15|-|TRBJ2-3
TGTGCCAGCACCCTGGGGCCAGGGATGTCAGATACGCAGTATTTT
CASTLGPGMSDTQYF
>TRBV27|-|12|-|TRBJ1-6
TGTGCCAGCACAGGGAATAATTCACCCCTCCACTTT
CASTGNNSPLHF
>TRBV27|TRBD2|13|-|TRBJ2-7
TGTGCCAGCAGACCAGCGGGGGGTAGCGAGCAGTACTTC
CASRPAGGSEQYF
>TRBV18|TRBD2|15|-|TRBJ2-1
TGTGCCAGCTCATCGACTAGCGGACCATACAATGAGCAGTTCTTC
CASSSTSGPYNEQFF
>TRBV2|TRBD1|13|-|TRBJ1-1
TGTGCCAGCACCCTGGACAGGGACACTGAAGCTTTCTTT
CASTLDRDTEAFF
>TRBV15|TRBD1|18|-|TRBJ2-2
TGTGCCACCAGCAGATTGACCGGGACAGGGACAAACACCGGGGAGCTGTTTTTT
CATSRLTGTGTNTGELFF
>TRBV19|-|12|-|TRBJ1-5
TGTGCCAGTAGTATAGCGGGTCAGCCCCAGCATTTT
CASSIAGQPQHF
>TRBV7-6|-|14|-|TRBJ2-2
TGTGCCAGCAGCTTAGGGCACCTCACCGGGGAGCTGTTTTTT
CASSLGHLTGELFF
>TRBV6-6|TRBD1|14|-|TRBJ1-2
TGTGCCAGCAGTTACGGGACAGGGGTCTATGGCTACACCTTC
CASSYGTGVYGYTF
>TRBV10-3|TRBD2|16|-|TRBJ2-1
TGTGCCATCAGAATTACCGGGACTAGCGGGAGAAATGAGCAGTTCTTC
CAIRITGTSGRNEQFF
>TRBV10-1|TRBD2|15|-|TRBJ2-7
TGCGCCAGCAGTAGGAGTAGCGGGAGTGGGTACGAGCAGTACTTC
CASSRSSGSGYEQYF
>TRBV19|-|13|once|TRBJ2-2
TGTGCCAGGGGAACTTCCAGTGTCGGGGAGCTGTTTTTT
CARGTSSVGELFF
>TRBV2|TRBD1|14|-|TRBJ1-5
TGTGCCAGCAGTCGGGGACAGTTCAATCAGCCCCAGCATTTT
CASSRGQFNQPQHF
>TRBV7-2|TRBD1|14|-|TRBJ1-2
TGTGCCAGCAGCAAGATGGACAGGGGCGGTGGCTACACCTTC
CASSKMDRGGGYTF
>TRBV9|TRBD2|18|-|TRBJ2-7
TGTGCCAGCAGCGTAGTTACTAGCGAGTATAATTGTTCCTACGAGCAGTACTTC
CASSVVTSEYNCSYEQYF
>TRBV12-5|TRBD2|17|-|TRBJ2-1
TGTGCTAGTGGTTTGGTAGGGCGTAGACTAGCGAACAATGAGCAGTTCTTC
CASGLVGRRLANNEQFF
>TRBV4-2|-|13|-|TRBJ2-7
TGTGCCAGCAGCCAAGATGAGCGCTACGAGCAGTACTTC
CASSQDERYEQYF
>TRBV7-9|-|12|once|TRBJ2-2
TGTGCCAGAACCGACGAAGGGGGGGAGCTGTTTTTT
CARTDEGGELFF
>TRBV19|-|13|-|TRBJ2-5
TGTGCCAGTAGTATCGCCTATGGGGAGACCCAGTACTTC
CASSIAYGETQYF
>TRBV18|TRBD1|13|-|TRBJ2-7
TGTGCCAGCTCACCTGGGACAGGGGACGAGCAGTACTTC
CASSPGTGDEQYF